The T cell receptor (beta chain) under discussion was sequenced for a study of regulatory T cells in long-lasting Graves disease (dated by TCRdb to the early 2020s). Regarding the complete study: Antithyroid drugs had been taken for less than 3 months by newly diagnosed Graves' disease patients. Persistent Graves' disease patients were compared with newly diagnosed Graves' disease patients by peripheral blood TCR sequencing and RNA sequencing. The study was registered as a clinical trial and conducted in China. TCR sequencing covered 13 persistent and 20 newly diagnosed Graves' disease patients, some 33 samples in total.

What the study reported, not specific to this receptor: Sequencing and analysis were restricted to the TCR beta chain. Compared with newly diagnosed patients, persistent Graves' disease patients had lower TCR Shannon entropy and fewer highly expanded clones, which suggests clonal expansion. The authors noted that the small sample size was a limitation that may lower accuracy. Persistent patients shared more public clonotypes among themselves (around 2,500) than newly diagnosed patients did (about 970). Peripheral blood alone was examined, since thyroid tissue, which constituted the primary lesion, could not be accessed. Persistent disease showed preferential use of TRBV28, TRBJ1-2 and TRBJ2-5, whereas newly diagnosed disease favored TRBV20-1 and TRBJ2-1.

The sample's time point label, decoded: newly diagnosed GD, antithyroid drugs for less than 3 months. For both TCR sequencing and RNA sequencing, RNA was extracted from PBMCs using TRIzol. Graves' disease was diagnosed according to American Thyroid Association guidelines. Recruitment of patients was carried out at an endocrinology department in Xi'an, China. Each patient gave approximately 10 milliliters of peripheral blood, collected in an EDTA anticoagulant tube. Ficoll Paque Plus density gradient separation was used to isolate PBMCs, and no additional T cell sorting was done. RNA quality was checked with an Agilent 2100 Bioanalyzer and agarose gel, and concentration with a NanoDrop 2000. Spanning cysteine to phenylalanine, the CDR3 consists of 15 amino acids. The DNA shown is the 45-base CDR3, in frame from base 1. V is cut back by 4 bases and J by 2 bases, with 8 bases in the junction unmatched. CDR1 is given as LNHDA and CDR2 as SQIVND, both from the germline V gene (reference sequence).

At least ten counts were recorded for this clonotype. Its specific antigen is unknown. Base quality data are lacking; no much larger clone is found one base away. The method behind the library was multiplex PCR. The instrument was an Illumina HiSeq 4000. CDR3 regions were amplified by Arm-PCR with iRepertoire HTBI primers to construct TCR beta libraries. PCR products were gel purified before sequencing. In the authors' own workflow: Gene usage analysis of CDR3 amino acid clonotypes relied on the 55 to 80 TRBV and 14 TRBJ segments identified across samples. COPE and FqMerger were used to merge the filtered high-quality paired reads into contigs. Contigs were aligned with BLAST to IMGT TRBV, TRBD and TRBJ reference genes, and CDR3 was defined per IMGT. Clonotypes above 0.1% frequency were classified as highly expanded clones. Shannon entropy served as the measure of repertoire diversity, while the Gini coefficient captured V-J evenness. A clonotype was considered public if more than one individual shared it. TCRdb applied fastp at Q25 and MiXCR to the public reads, then kept only in-frame beta chains. For every CDR3 protein sequence, its rows merge into one entry that carries the most common genes and DNA. The V and J calls shown here were made by TCRdb, not taken from the authors' results. A total of approximately 300,000 distinct CDR3 sequences appear in this sample, about a sixth of them only once. The ten largest clones capture approximately 35% of the sample.

Material: peripheral blood mononuclear cells (PBMCs), obtained at new diagnosis, from a patient treated with antithyroid drugs. The chain is assembled from TRBV19 and TRBJ2-7, with 7 bases matching TRBD1. The clonotype comes from a female donor with Graves disease. The CDR3: CASSRLGTETYEQYF. The nucleotide sequence is TGTGCCAGTAGTAGGCTTGGGACAGAAACCTACGAGCAGTACTTC.